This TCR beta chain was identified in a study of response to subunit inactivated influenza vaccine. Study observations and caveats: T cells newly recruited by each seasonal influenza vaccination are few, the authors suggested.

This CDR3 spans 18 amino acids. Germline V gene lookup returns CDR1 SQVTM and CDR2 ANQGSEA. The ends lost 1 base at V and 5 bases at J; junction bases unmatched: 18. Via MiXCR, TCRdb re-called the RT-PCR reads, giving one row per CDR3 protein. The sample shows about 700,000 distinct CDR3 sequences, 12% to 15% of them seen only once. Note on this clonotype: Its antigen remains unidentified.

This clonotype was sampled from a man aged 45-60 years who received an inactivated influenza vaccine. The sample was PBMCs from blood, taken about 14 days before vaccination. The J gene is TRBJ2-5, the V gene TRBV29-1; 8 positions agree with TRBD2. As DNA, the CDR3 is TGCAGCGTTGAAGGAGGAACTAGCGGAGGGCCCCCGGGGGAGACCCAGTACTTC. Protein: CSVEGGTSGGPPGETQYF. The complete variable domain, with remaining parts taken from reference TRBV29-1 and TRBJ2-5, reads SAVISQKPSRDICQRGTSLTIQCQVDSQVTMMFWYRQQPGQSLTLIATANQGSEATYESGFVIDKFPISRPNLTFSTLTVSNMSPEDSSIYLCSVEGGTSGGPPGETQYFGPGTRLLVL.